One sample yielded the 31 T cell receptor beta chains listed below, sequenced in a study of shared clonotypes between healthy human individuals. Here immunoSEQ multiplex PCR was the method, and the copy in TCRdb shows in-frame clones only, minus some. Found here are approximately 980,000 clones, about 80% of them singletons; the top ten hold approximately 1.5%. Material for sequencing was memory CD4+ T cells sorted from blood. Regarding subset: CD45RA-negative fraction. The receptors here all came from a man younger than 30 in good health.

The chain recombines TRBV10-2 with TRBJ2-7, with TRBD2 matching 8 bases. The V and J ends lost 6 bases and 3 bases, in that order; junction bases with no gene match: 7. The germline V gene encodes CDR1 WSHSY and CDR2 SAAADI. The CDR3 consists of 14 residues. The CDR3 sequence is CASSGGEAFYEQYF. In nucleotides, the CDR3 is TGCGCCAGCAGCGGGGGGGAAGCCTTCTACGAGCAGTACTTC.

This chain connects TRBV2 to TRBJ2-7; D not certain. This CDR3 is built from 13 residues. V was clipped by 1 base and J by 3 bases, with 7 bases between them. From germline, CDR1 is SNHLY and CDR2 FYNNEI. In DNA form, the CDR3 reads TGTGCCAGCAGTGAAGGCGAGAACTACGAGCAGTACTTC. Its translation: CASSEGENYEQYF.

The chain is built from TRBV4-1 and TRBJ2-3; a possible D gene is TRBD1 (5 bases). Germline V gene sequence: CDR1 MGHRA, CDR2 YSYEKL. This CDR3 is 17 amino acids long. V lost 4 bases and J 4 bases, leaving 21 bases between the germline ends. The CDR3 DNA is TGCGCCAGCAGCCGGGATAAGGACACCTCAGGCGCAGATACGCAGTATTTT. Its translation is CASSRDKDTSGADTQYF.

The genes are TRBV13 and TRBJ2-5; 7 bases are shared with TRBD2. The V gene's germline CDR1 is PRHDT and CDR2 FYEKMQ (reference sequence). J was trimmed by 4 bases and V by 0 bases; bases with no gene match: 11. This CDR3 comprises 17 residues. The CDR3 region is CASSLGSRALAGETQYF. As DNA, the CDR3 is TGTGCCAGCAGCTTAGGGTCACGGGCTTTAGCGGGAGAGACCCAGTACTTC.

This clone showed up just a few times. The genes are TRBV5-1 and TRBJ2-5; 9 nucleotides agree with TRBD1. CDR3 length: 15 amino acids. Germline lookup yields CDR1 SGHRS and CDR2 YFSETQ. The junction had 5 bases not matched to a gene; V was cut back by 0 bases and J by 5 bases. The CDR3 here is CASSLGTGAWETQYF. CDR3 DNA: TGCGCCAGCAGCTTGGGGACAGGGGCCTGGGAGACCCAGTACTTC.

About this clone: The sample holds other DNA sequences that translate to the same CDR3. V and J are TRBV5-1 and TRBJ2-7; D unresolved. V gave up 0 bases and J gave up 4 bases, with 5 bases separating them. The length of the CDR3 is 12 residues. CDR1 and CDR2 from the germline V gene are SGHRS and YFSETQ. The CDR3 region has the DNA TGCGCCAGCAGCTTGGATGTATACGAGCAGTACTTC. This gives the protein CASSLDVYEQYF.

This chain connects TRBV18 to TRBJ1-4; no definite D call. CDR1 KGHSH and CDR2 LQKENI come from the germline V gene. V lost 6 bases to trimming and J lost 8 bases, with 13 bases between them. The CDR3 runs 13 residues. The CDR3, as DNA: TGTGCCAGCTCTCCAGAATCGGCGGAAAAACTGTTTTTT. Translated, it gives CASSPESAEKLFF.

The chain is built from TRBV9 and TRBJ2-5; tentative D call: TRBD1 (6 bases). V was clipped by 0 bases and J by 4 bases, with 13 bases between them. This CDR3 has 15 residues. CDR1 SGDLS and CDR2 YYNGEE come from the germline V gene. This CDR3 reads CASSVEQGILETQYF. In DNA, the CDR3 is TGTGCCAGCAGCGTAGAACAGGGAATTTTAGAGACCCAGTACTTC.

This clone occurred many times. The J gene is TRBJ2-7, the V gene TRBV30, with D hard to call. From germline, CDR1 is GTSNPN and CDR2 SVGIG (reference sequence). The germline V and J ends were trimmed by 3 bases and 2 bases, with 11 bases remaining between them. The CDR3 is 13 amino acids. The CDR3 is CAWSRDSPYEQYF. CDR3 DNA sequence: TGTGCCTGGAGCAGAGACTCCCCCTACGAGCAGTACTTC. The variable domain in full, with the rest retrieved from reference TRBV30 and TRBJ2-7, is SQTIHQWPATLVQPVGSPLSLECTVEGTSNPNLYWYRQAAGRGLQLLFYSVGIGQISSEVPQNLSASRPQDRQFILSSKKLLLSDSGFYLCAWSRDSPYEQYFGPGTRLTVT.

J is TRBJ1-6 and V is TRBV5-1, with 7 bases identical to TRBD1. This CDR3 region has 13 residues. V shed 1 base and J 10 bases; nucleotides not matched to a gene: 2. The germline V gene has CDR1 SGHRS and CDR2 YFSETQ. The CDR3 nucleotides are TGCGCCAGCAGCTTGACAGGGGACTCACCCCTCCACTTT. Amino acids: CASSLTGDSPLHF. The complete variable domain, with remaining parts taken from reference TRBV5-1 and TRBJ1-6, reads KAGVTQTPRYLIKTRGQQVTLSCSPISGHRSVSWYQQTPGQGLQFLFEYFSETQRNKGNFPGRFSGRQFSNSRSEMNVSTLELGDSALYLCASSLTGDSPLHFGNGTRLTVT.

This clone has only one observation. Other DNA sequences in the sample encode the same CDR3. This chain uses TRBV4-2 with TRBJ2-3, with D hard to call. V was cut by 1 base and J by 2 bases, with 13 bases left in between. CDR3 length equals 16 residues. CDR1 LGHNA and CDR2 YNFKEQ come from the germline V gene. The CDR3 DNA follows: TGTGCCAGCAGCCAAGTACTTGACCGAGCCACAGATACGCAGTATTTT. Amino acid sequence: CASSQVLDRATDTQYF.

There are a few counts of this clone. V and J are TRBV9 and TRBJ1-5; D is uncertain. Trimming left V 0 bases short and J 5 bases short, with 12 bases between. This CDR3 is 15 amino acids long. Germline CDR1 and CDR2: SGDLS and YYNGEE. CDR3 sequence: CASSVAGQTYQPQHF. Written as DNA, the CDR3 is TGTGCCAGCAGCGTAGCTGGGCAGACCTATCAGCCCCAGCATTTT.

The chain couples TRBV28 to TRBJ2-3; unclear D gene. Trimming shortened V by 4 bases and J by 8 bases, and 10 bases separated the two germline ends. The CDR3 is made up of 12 amino acids. The germline CDR1 and CDR2 sequences are MDHEN and SYDVKM. The CDR3 DNA sequence: TGTGCCAGCAGTTCCCCCCCGGGTACGCAGTATTTT. It is translated as CASSSPPGTQYF. Supplemented by reference TRBV28 and TRBJ2-3, the full variable domain reads DVKVTQSSRYLVKRTGEKVFLECVQDMDHENMFWYRQDPGLGLRLIYFSYDVKMKEKGDIPEGYSVSREKKERFSLILESASTNQTSMYLCASSSPPGTQYFGPGTRLTVL.

The genes are TRBV28 and TRBJ2-3; D could derive from TRBD1 or TRBD2 (5 bases each). V was shortened by 3 bases and J by 1 base, with 11 bases between the two germline ends. Germline lookup yields CDR1 MDHEN and CDR2 SYDVKM. CDR3 length: 15 amino acids. CDR3 protein: CASSLRVGGTDTQYF. CDR3 in DNA: TGTGCCAGCAGTTTGAGAGTGGGGGGCACAGATACGCAGTATTTT.

The chain uses TRBV7-8 and TRBJ2-1, with D perhaps matching TRBD2 (6 bases). There are 15 residues in the CDR3. The V gene's germline CDR1 is SGHVS and CDR2 FQNEAQ. V shed 6 bases and J shed 4 bases, with 16 bases lying between them. CDR3 sequence (DNA): TGTGCCAGCAGTCGATCCGGTCGGGGGTACAATGAGCAGTTCTTC. This gives the protein CASSRSGRGYNEQFF.

This clone has only a few counts. The rearrangement uses TRBV27 and TRBJ1-6; D is unclear. From germline, CDR1 is MNHEY and CDR2 SMNVEV (reference sequence). Trimming pared 2 bases from V and 4 bases from J, leaving 6 bases between. This CDR3 region has 14 residues. The DNA for the CDR3 is TGTGCCAGCAGTTTAAGGCCATATAATTCACCCCTCCACTTT. Encoded protein: CASSLRPYNSPLHF.

The chain has TRBV29-1 and TRBJ2-2; TRBD2 might be the D (7 bases). This CDR3 has 15 residues. The V end lost 1 base, the J end lost 4 bases, and 13 bases lay between the germline ends. Germline values: CDR1 SQVTM, CDR2 ANQGSEA. The CDR3 spells CSVEARGGPTGELFF. CDR3 nucleotide sequence: TGCAGCGTTGAAGCAAGGGGGGGGCCCACCGGGGAGCTGTTTTTT.

The chain combines TRBV7-3 with TRBJ2-1; D not certain. This CDR3 comprises 16 residues. Trimming removed 5 bases from V and 8 bases from J, with 22 bases in between. CDR1 and CDR2 from the germline V gene are SGHTA and FQGTGA. The CDR3 here is CASSLKGGRPLDEQFF. As DNA, the CDR3 is TGTGCCAGCAGCCTGAAGGGTGGCAGGCCTTTGGATGAGCAGTTCTTC. Full variable domain (missing parts from reference TRBV7-3 and TRBJ2-1): GAGVSQTPSNKVTEKGKYVELRCDPISGHTALYWYRQSLGQGPEFLIYFQGTGAADDSGLPNDRFFAVRPEGSVSTLKIQRTERGDSAVYLCASSLKGGRPLDEQFFGPGTRLTVL.

The V gene is TRBV27, the J gene TRBJ2-7, with no clear D. CDR1 and CDR2 (germline): MNHEY, SMNVEV (reference sequence). The length of the CDR3 is 13 residues. V lost 2 bases and J lost 4, with 9 bases in between. The CDR3 loop is CASSLGRKYEQYF. In nucleotides, the CDR3 is TGTGCCAGCAGTTTAGGCAGGAAATACGAGCAGTACTTC.

The rearrangement uses TRBV4-1 and TRBJ2-7; D is perhaps TRBD1 or TRBD2 (5 bases each). Per the germline V gene, CDR1 is MGHRA and CDR2 is YSYEKL. The germline V and J ends were trimmed by 5 bases and 4 bases, with 18 bases remaining between them. The CDR3 sequence is 15 residues long. The chain's CDR3 is CASSVRPLEGYEQYF. In nucleotides, the CDR3 is TGCGCCAGCAGCGTAAGACCTTTAGAGGGGTACGAGCAGTACTTC.

The chain is built from TRBV5-6 and TRBJ1-4; the D is unclear. The V gene lost 1 base and the J gene lost 7 bases, with 17 bases spanning the gap. The CDR3 contains 16 residues. Per germline, CDR1 SGHDT and CDR2 YYEEEE. DNA of the CDR3: TGTGCCAGCAGCTTGCTCCTCCCGGGTGATAGTGAAAAACTGTTTTTT. It is translated as CASSLLLPGDSEKLFF.

V gene TRBV7-8 combines with J gene TRBJ2-1, with 10 nucleotides matching TRBD2. This CDR3 has 15 residues. The V and J ends lost 5 bases and 6 bases, in that order; junction bases with no gene match: 7. The V gene's germline CDR1 is SGHVS and CDR2 FQNEAQ. The DNA for the CDR3 is TGTGCCAGCAGCCAAAGCGGGAGGGCCTCCAATGAGCAGTTCTTC. It encodes CASSQSGRASNEQFF.

Only one count was recorded for this clone. The chain employs TRBV23-1 and TRBJ1-2; a possible D gene is TRBD1 (6 bases). TRBV23-1 falls under the ORF class, with uncertain function. V lost 6 bases and J lost 5, with 16 bases in between. This CDR3 has 14 residues. The CDR3 coding sequence is TGCGCCAGCAGACGCGGACAGCTCAGTTATGGCTACACCTTC. Translated: CASRRGQLSYGYTF.

This clone was found a few times. Additional DNA sequences in this sample encode the identical CDR3. The chain combines TRBV4-1 with TRBJ1-3; D might be TRBD1 (6 bases). V was trimmed by 3 bases and J by 0 bases, leaving 12 bases between them. This CDR3 contains 16 residues. Germline CDR1 and CDR2: MGHRA and YSYEKL. For the CDR3, the DNA is TGCGCCAGCAGCCAGGGGGACACCGTCTCTGGAAACACCATATATTTT. The encoded protein is CASSQGDTVSGNTIYF.

This rearrangement joins TRBV11-2 to TRBJ2-5; tentatively, D is TRBD2 (6 bases). Trimming took 1 base from V and 1 from J, leaving 19 bases between them. The CDR3 sequence is 18 residues long. Germline CDR1 is SGHAT and CDR2 is FQNNGV. The CDR3 coding sequence is TGTGCCAGCAGCTTAGGTTACCGGTGGCGGGACCTCCAAGAGACCCAGTACTTC. Protein: CASSLGYRWRDLQETQYF.

Only one count was recorded for this clone. The chain combines TRBV5-1 with TRBJ1-1, with D tentatively TRBD1 (5 bases). Trimming stripped 0 bases from V and 5 bases from J, with 14 bases between. The CDR3 loop spans 15 amino acids. Germline CDR1 and CDR2: SGHRS and YFSETQ. CDR3 coding DNA: TGCGCCAGCAGCTTGGAGGCAGGGCCGGGGACTGAAGCTTTCTTT. This sequence encodes CASSLEAGPGTEAFF.

The chain joins TRBV14 to TRBJ1-6; no definite D call. Germline V gene lookup returns CDR1 SGHDN and CDR2 FVKESK. This CDR3 has 13 residues. The germline V and J ends were trimmed by 5 bases and 15 bases, with 17 bases remaining between them. The CDR3, as DNA: TGTGCCAGCAGCTCTACCCGTTGGCAGAGCCTCCACTTT. It translates to CASSSTRWQSLHF.

This rearrangement joins TRBV7-2 to TRBJ1-2; D unresolved. The CDR3 totals 13 residues. In germline, CDR1 is SGHTA, CDR2 FQGNSA. V lost 3 bases, J lost 4 bases, and 9 bases lay in between. CDR3: CASSLDGRYGYTF. The CDR3 region has the DNA TGTGCCAGCAGCTTGGACGGTCGCTATGGCTACACCTTC.

The rearrangement uses TRBV7-9 and TRBJ2-7; no clear D. The germline V gene has CDR1 SEHNR and CDR2 FQNEAQ (reference sequence). This CDR3 comprises 13 residues. V lost 2 bases, J lost 2 bases, and 7 bases lay in between. CDR3 residues: CASSLMGTYEQYF. The CDR3 DNA follows: TGTGCCAGCAGCTTAATGGGTACCTACGAGCAGTACTTC.

This rearrangement joins TRBV28 to TRBJ1-2; 8 bases are shared with TRBD1. The CDR3 extends over 17 amino acids. Germline CDR1 is MDHEN and CDR2 is SYDVKM. The V gene end was trimmed by 6 bases and the J gene end by 8 bases; junction bases not matched to a gene: 20. The CDR3 is CASSPSHEAGGRIGYTF. The DNA of the CDR3 is TGTGCCAGCAGCCCTAGCCATGAGGCAGGGGGCCGGATAGGCTACACCTTC.

The chain uses TRBV27 and TRBJ1-2; D not certain. V lost 4 bases and J 0 bases, leaving 12 bases between the germline ends. The germline V gene encodes CDR1 MNHEY and CDR2 SMNVEV (reference sequence). The CDR3 length is 15 residues. The CDR3: CASSSRTEANYGYTF. As DNA, the CDR3 is TGTGCCAGCAGTTCTCGGACGGAAGCTAACTATGGCTACACCTTC.